The TCR beta chain under discussion was sequenced for a study of spatial heterogeneity in lung cancer. CDR1 is DFQATT and CDR2 is SNEGSKA in the germline V gene (reference sequence). The CDR3 spans 18 residues. Documented time point: sample taken at primary tumor resection. Whole RNA, isolated from tumor, nontumor lung or frozen PBMC, was sequenced without prior sorting. This clonotype was seen ten or more times. A single record per CDR3 protein comes from TCRdb applying MiXCR to the 5' RACE reads. The sample records about 38,000 distinct CDR3 sequences, approximately 7.5% being singletons. J is TRBJ2-1 and V is TRBV20-1; 8 nucleotides agree with TRBD2. The TCR comes from a male donor with early-stage non-small cell lung cancer. The sequences come from PBMCs, collected at surgery. The CDR3 sequence: CSAQDPRYERGTYNEQFF. The CDR3 nucleotides read TGCAGCGCCCAAGACCCCAGATACGAGCGGGGGACCTACAATGAGCAGTTCTTC.